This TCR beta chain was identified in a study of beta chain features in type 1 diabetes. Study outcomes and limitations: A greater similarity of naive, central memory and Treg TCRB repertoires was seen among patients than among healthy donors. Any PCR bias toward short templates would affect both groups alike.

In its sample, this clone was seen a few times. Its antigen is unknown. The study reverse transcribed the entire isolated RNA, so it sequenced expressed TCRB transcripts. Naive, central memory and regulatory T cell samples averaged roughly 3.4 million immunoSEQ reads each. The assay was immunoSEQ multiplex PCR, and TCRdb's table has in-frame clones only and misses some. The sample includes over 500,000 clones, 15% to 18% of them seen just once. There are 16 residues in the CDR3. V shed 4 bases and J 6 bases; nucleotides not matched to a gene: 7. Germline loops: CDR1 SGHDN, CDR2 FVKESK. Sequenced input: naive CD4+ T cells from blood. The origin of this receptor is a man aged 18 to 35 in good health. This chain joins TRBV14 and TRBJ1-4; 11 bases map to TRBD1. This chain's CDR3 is CASSRLGTGGDEKLFF. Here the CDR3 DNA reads TGTGCCAGCAGCCGCCTCGGGACAGGGGGAGATGAAAAACTGTTTTTT.